The T cell receptor (beta chain) described here comes from a study of T-cell reconstitution after alpha-beta-depleted transplantation in children. It was with unique molecular identifiers that the TCRbeta library was prepared. One entry per CDR3 protein results from TCRdb running MiXCR on the PCR reads. The data contain about 610,000 distinct CDR3 sequences, roughly a tenth of them seen just once; the ten biggest clones take up less than 4.5%. Trimming cost V 4 bases and J 2 bases; bases outside gene matches: 4. CDR3 length equals 15 residues. Germline lookup yields CDR1 SGHAT and CDR2 FQDESV (reference sequence). This clonotype has a count of ten or more.

V is TRBV11-1 and J is TRBJ2-1; the match to TRBD2 covers 8 bases. The TCR sequence derives from a human donor who donated a stem cell graft to a child with acute myeloid leukemia. The specimen was PBMCs from the stem cell graft donor, collected from the stem cell graft. The DNA of the CDR3 is TGTGCCAGCAGCTCGAGCGGGAGCGCCTACAATGAGCAGTTCTTC. Translating it yields CASSSSGSAYNEQFF. Based on the CDR3 plus reference TRBV11-1 and TRBJ2-1, the full variable domain is EAEVAQSPRYKITEKSQAVAFWCDPISGHATLYWYRQILGQGPELLVQFQDESVVDDSQLPKDRFSAERLKGVDSTLKIQPAELGDSAMYLCASSSSGSAYNEQFFGPGTRLTVL.